This T cell receptor beta chain was retrieved from a study of blood T cell repertoires in COVID-19. The table came from immunoSEQ multiplex PCR; TCRdb's copy has only in-frame clones and leaves some out. The sample holds over 200,000 clones, about nine tenths seen once. CDR1 is MGHDK and CDR2 is SYGVNS in the germline V gene. Trimming stripped 5 bases from V and 5 bases from J, with 10 bases between. The CDR3 is 13 amino acids. Source material: peripheral blood. The V and J genes are TRBV25-1 and TRBJ2-1; possible D gene TRBD2, 6 bases. The receptor's source is a young man with COVID-19, enrolled during active disease. The CDR3 nucleotides read TGTGCCAGCAGTTTTTGGGGGGACAATGAGCAGTTCTTC. Its protein is CASSFWGDNEQFF.